These 9 T cell receptor beta chains were all obtained from the same sample, sequenced in a study of shared clonotypes between healthy human individuals. Profiling relied on immunoSEQ multiplex PCR, and the TCRdb table lists in-frame clones only, not all of them. The sample lists some 2 million clones; 85% to 95% were seen once. Sequenced sample: naive CD4+ T cells sorted from blood. As for subset: CD45RA+ positively selected. Receptors originate from a man younger than 30 in good health.

The chain combines TRBV10-3 with TRBJ2-1; 9 positions match TRBD1. CDR3 length: 14 residues. V gave up 7 bases and J gave up 5 bases; unmatched junction bases: 6. CDR1 is ENHRY, CDR2 SYGVKD, per germline. The CDR3 protein is CAINTGTGHNEQFF. CDR3 in DNA: TGTGCCATCAATACCGGGACAGGGCACAATGAGCAGTTCTTC.

This chain links TRBV27 with TRBJ2-3; maybe TRBD1 (6 bases). The CDR3 covers 15 residues. The ends were cut back, 5 bases at V and 5 bases at J, with 17 bases in the middle. Germline assignment: CDR1 MNHEY and CDR2 SMNVEV (reference sequence). CDR3 nucleotide sequence: TGTGCCAGCAGTCTCGGGACACATAGGGGAGATACGCAGTATTTT. Translation: CASSLGTHRGDTQYF.

This sequence joins TRBV5-4 and TRBJ2-3; TRBD1 aligns across 9 bases. Germline CDR1 is SGHNT and CDR2 is YYREEE (reference sequence). J was trimmed by 3 bases and V by 3 bases; bases with no gene match: 5. This CDR3 comprises 15 residues. The CDR3 bases are TGTGCCAGCAGCTCATGGACAGGGGCAACAGATACGCAGTATTTT. This encodes CASSSWTGATDTQYF.

This clone was seen a few times. CDR3 DNA: TGTGCCACTTCGCTGGGAGGGAACTATGGCTACACCTTC. Amino acids: CATSLGGNYGYTF. V usage is TRBV6-1 and J usage is TRBJ1-2; the D is unclear. Germline lookup yields CDR1 MNHNS and CDR2 SASEGT. Between the trimmed V and J ends, which lost 10 bases and 2 bases, there was a span of 14 bases. The CDR3 sequence is 13 residues long.

The DNA for the CDR3 is TGTGCCAGCAGCCCCGGGTCCTCGGGCCACGAGCAGTACTTC. Its protein is CASSPGSSGHEQYF. The chain has TRBV6-1 and TRBJ2-7, with no clear D. Trimming stripped 6 bases from V and 5 bases from J, with 17 bases between. Germline V gene data show CDR1 as MNHNS and CDR2 as SASEGT. This CDR3 has 14 residues.

This chain links TRBV18 with TRBJ1-2; 7 positions match TRBD1. CDR3 length equals 13 residues. Trimming cost V 6 bases and J 0 bases; bases outside gene matches: 1. Germline V gives CDR1 KGHSH, CDR2 LQKENI. This chain's CDR3 is CASSGQANYGYTF. The CDR3 region has the DNA TGTGCCAGCTCCGGACAGGCTAACTATGGCTACACCTTC.

In this sample, this clone turned up once. The chain combines TRBV6-4 with TRBJ1-2; possible D gene TRBD1, 5 bases. The CDR3 is 14 amino acids. Germline CDR1 reads MRHNA; CDR2 reads SNTAGT. Trimming left V 4 bases short and J 4 bases short, with 13 bases between. CDR3 nucleotide sequence: TGTGCCAGCAGTGCTTCCGGGGGATCCTATGGCTACACCTTC. Translation: CASSASGGSYGYTF.

This clone occurred once. J is TRBJ2-6 and V is TRBV7-9; maybe TRBD1 (6 bases). Trimming cost V 5 bases and J 4 bases, with 9 bases left between them. Per germline, CDR1 SEHNR and CDR2 FQNEAQ (reference sequence). The CDR3 sequence is 14 residues long. The CDR3 nucleotides read TGTGCCAGCAGCCCCCAGGGGGGGGCCAACGTCCTGACTTTC. Translated, it gives CASSPQGGANVLTF.

CDR3 sequence: CASSQSAGTVTYEQYF. Here the CDR3 DNA reads TGCGCCAGCAGCCAGTCCGCAGGGACAGTCACCTACGAGCAGTACTTC. The chain has TRBV4-1 and TRBJ2-7, with 7 bases lining up with TRBD1. J was trimmed by 2 bases and V by 3 bases; bases with no gene match: 10. The length of the CDR3 is 16 residues. Germline V gene sequence: CDR1 MGHRA, CDR2 YSYEKL.